This T cell receptor beta chain was sequenced during a study of PD-1 blockade in classical Hodgkin lymphoma. Notes on the study in general: Newly diagnosed patients reportedly trailed healthy donors in baseline TCR diversity.

Concerning this clone itself: Its antigen is currently unknown.

All patients experienced relapse after autologous stem cell transplantation, and brentuximab vedotin exposure was variable. Data came from immunoSEQ multiplex PCR; TCRdb stores just in-frame clones and leaves some out. This sample has approximately 27,000 clones, with about nine tenths found just once. Germline values: CDR1 SGHRS, CDR2 YFSETQ. The CDR3 runs 15 residues. V lost 4 bases to trimming and J lost 3 bases, with 14 bases between them. The chain combines TRBV5-1 with TRBJ1-3; maybe TRBD1 (6 bases). The sample in question was peripheral blood mononuclear cells (PBMCs), obtained at baseline. This TCR came from a human donor with classical Hodgkin lymphoma. The CDR3 spells CASSASGGSGNTIYF. CDR3 nucleotides: TGCGCCAGCAGCGCAAGCGGGGGCAGTGGAAACACCATATATTTT. Supplemented by reference TRBV5-1 and TRBJ1-3, the full variable domain reads KAGVTQTPRYLIKTRGQQVTLSCSPISGHRSVSWYQQTPGQGLQFLFEYFSETQRNKGNFPGRFSGRQFSNSRSEMNVSTLELGDSALYLCASSASGGSGNTIYFGEGSWLTVV.